Below are 29 T cell receptor beta chains sequenced from a single sample in a study of CD8+CD57+ T cells in acquired aplastic anemia. Patients selected for sequencing had displayed CD8+CD57+ cell expansion by flow cytometry. CDR3 and TCR beta VDJ profiling relied on a genomic DNA template. MiXCR was run by TCRdb on the reads, yielding one entry per CDR3 protein. The repertoire holds about 160,000 distinct CDR3 sequences, with approximately 51% as singletons. The sample consisted of sorted CD4+, CD8+, or CD8+CD57+ T cells (not recorded which) from PBMCs. The source is a human donor with aplastic anemia.

This clonotype has a single count. This chain uses TRBV19 with TRBJ1-1; D is possibly TRBD1 (5 bases). The V and J ends lost 3 bases and 7 bases respectively, with 15 bases between them. The germline V gene encodes CDR1 LNHDA and CDR2 SQIVND (reference sequence). This CDR3 comprises 14 residues. The CDR3 bases are TGTGCCAGTAGTATCCCACGGGGCGGGAGTGAAGCTTTCTTT. Protein product: CASSIPRGGSEAFF.

This clonotype was counted many times. This chain joins TRBV12-3 or TRBV12-4 and TRBJ1-2, with D uncertain. This CDR3 is 15 amino acids long. Between the trimmed V and J ends, which lost 3 bases and 0 bases, there was a span of 11 bases. The CDR3 DNA reads TGTGCCAGCAGTTTCGAGGGCAGACCTAACTATGGCTACACCTTC. Its protein product is CASSFEGRPNYGYTF.

The chain has TRBV2 and TRBJ2-3, with TRBD2 matching 16 bases. The V segment lost 5 bases and the J segment 1 base; nucleotides outside the gene matches: 6. The CDR3 length is 18 residues. The germline V gene encodes CDR1 SNHLY and CDR2 FYNNEI. This CDR3 is CASSTGTSGGAGTDTQYF. CDR3 nucleotide sequence: TGTGCCAGCAGTACCGGGACTAGCGGGGGGGCCGGCACAGATACGCAGTATTTT.

This clonotype was observed many times. The chain recombines TRBV5-5 with TRBJ2-7; the match to TRBD2 covers 8 bases. CDR1 is SGHKS, CDR2 YYEKEE, per germline (reference sequence). J lost 4 bases, V lost 0 bases, and 6 bases had no gene match. The CDR3 has 15 amino acids. The CDR3: CASSLVGGAGYEQYF. The DNA of the CDR3 is TGTGCCAGCAGCTTGGTCGGGGGGGCCGGGTACGAGCAGTACTTC.

At least ten counts were recorded for this clonotype. The J gene is TRBJ1-4, the V gene TRBV7-9; D gene unclear. The V end was cut by 3 bases, the J end by 5 bases, with 7 bases between. The CDR3 runs 13 residues. CDR1 is SEHNR, CDR2 FQNEAQ, per germline (reference sequence). The CDR3 DNA reads TGTGCCAGCAGCTTTGGACGAAATGAAAAACTGTTTTTT. This codes for CASSFGRNEKLFF.

A note on this clonotype: A much larger clone lies one base from this, so it may be a read error. This rearrangement joins TRBV15 to TRBJ2-3, with 7 bases identical to TRBD1. Trimming cost V 5 bases and J 1 base; bases outside gene matches: 9. Germline V lookup: CDR1 LNHNV, CDR2 YYDKDF (reference sequence). CDR3 length: 16 amino acids. In nucleotides, the CDR3 is TGTGCCACCAGCCCCCGTGCCGGGACAGGCACAGATACGCAGTATTTT. Translated, it gives CATSPRAGTGTDTQYF.

The chain employs TRBV10-1 and TRBJ2-5, with TRBD2 matching over 7 bases. Germline assignment: CDR1 WNHNN and CDR2 SYGVQD (reference sequence). The trim removed 9 bases at V and 3 bases at J, leaving 4 bases unmatched. The CDR3 is 12 amino acids. CDR3 region: CARKRGEETQYF. Written as DNA, the CDR3 is TGCGCCAGAAAGCGGGGAGAAGAGACCCAGTACTTC.

This clonotype has only a few counts. The conserved final phenylalanine or tryptophan is absent from the CDR3, which likely points to a read error. This chain links TRBV12-3 or TRBV12-4 with TRBJ1-5; D gene unclear. V gave up 7 bases and J gave up 7 bases, with 14 bases separating them. The CDR3 contains 13 residues. In DNA form, the CDR3 reads TGTGCCAGCACAGACCCTGGAGGCCAGCCCCAGCATCTT. This gives the protein CASTDPGGQPQHL.

This clonotype was detected only once. A much more abundant neighbour one base away suggests this may be a read error. As the CDR3 is not closed by the conserved phenylalanine or tryptophan, this likely results from a read error. This rearrangement joins TRBV7-9 to TRBJ1-1; D uncertain. The CDR3 runs to 16 residues. CDR1 and CDR2 from the germline V gene are SEHNR and FQNEAQ (reference sequence). Between the trimmed V and J ends, which lost 1 base and 5 bases, there was a span of 17 bases. The CDR3 loop reads CASSLGLPRGGTEAFL. The CDR3, as DNA: TGTGCCAGCAGCTTAGGGCTCCCCCGGGGAGGAACTGAAGCTTTCTTA.

The sample holds many counts of this clonotype. This chain uses TRBV20-1 with TRBJ1-5; 7 bases match TRBD1. The germline gives CDR1 DFQATT, CDR2 SNEGSKA (reference sequence). The length of the CDR3 is 14 residues. The trim removed 0 bases at V and 5 bases at J, leaving 4 bases unmatched. The CDR3 coding sequence is TGCAGTGCTAGAGAAACAGGGGCACATCAGCCCCAGCATTTT. Its translation: CSARETGAHQPQHF.

The chain joins TRBV15 to TRBJ2-5, with TRBD1 matching over 7 bases. CDR3 length: 13 amino acids. V gave up 7 bases and J gave up 5 bases; unmatched junction bases: 7. In germline, CDR1 is LNHNV, CDR2 YYDKDF (reference sequence). For the CDR3, the DNA is TGTGCCACCACTGAGGGACAGACGGAGACCCAGTACTTC. Amino acids: CATTEGQTETQYF. Together with reference TRBV15 and TRBJ2-5, the CDR3 gives the full variable domain: DAMVIQNPRYQVTQFGKPVTLSCSQTLNHNVMYWYQQKSSQAPKLLFHYYDKDFNNEADTPDNFQSRRPNTSFCFLDIRSPGLGDTAMYLCATTEGQTETQYFGPGTRLLVL.

In the case of this clonotype: This could be a read error, since a much larger clone is one nucleotide away. V gene TRBV11-2 combines with J gene TRBJ2-1, with 10 bases lining up with TRBD2. J gave up 4 bases and V 3 bases, and 3 bases lay outside the gene matches. The CDR3 has 15 amino acids. From germline, CDR1 is SGHAT and CDR2 FQNNGV. The CDR3 reads CASSFGLAEYNEQFF. As DNA, the CDR3 is TGTGCCAGCAGCTTTGGACTAGCGGAATACAATGAGCAGTTCTTC.

This clonotype was seen many times. This rearrangement joins TRBV6-1 to TRBJ1-2; the D is unclear. The CDR3 consists of 10 residues. Germline lookup yields CDR1 MNHNS and CDR2 SASEGT. V dropped 4 bases and J dropped 14 bases, with 11 bases sitting between them. As DNA, the CDR3 is TGTGCCAGCAGTGGATTACCGGGGACCTTC. Protein: CASSGLPGTF.

The rearrangement links TRBV20-1 to TRBJ1-1, with unresolved D. The CDR3 is made up of 13 amino acids. With 3 bases removed from V and 1 base from J, the gap between germline ends came to 9 bases. Germline V gene lookup returns CDR1 DFQATT and CDR2 SNEGSKA (reference sequence). The CDR3 DNA is TGCAGTGCTAGTTGGGATGCGAACACTGAAGCTTTCTTT. Its protein product is CSASWDANTEAFF.

Points on this clonotype: Germline and junction disagree at one end, which may indicate a read error. This chain joins TRBV11-3 and TRBJ1-1, with D perhaps matching TRBD1 (6 bases). The CDR3 consists of 15 residues. Germline CDR1 reads SGHNT; CDR2 reads YENEEA. The CDR3 loop is CASSLDLTGNTEALF. CDR3 sequence (DNA): TGTGCCAGCAGCTTAGATCTAACAGGGAACACTGAAGCTCTCTTT. Using reference TRBV11-3 and TRBJ1-1 for the parts outside the CDR3, the full variable domain is EAGVVQSPRYKIIEKKQPVAFWCNPISGHNTLYWYLQNLGQGPELLIRYENEEAVDDSQLPKDRFSAERLKGVDSTLKIQPAELGDSAVYLCASSLDLTGNTEALFGQGTRLTVV.

A word on this clonotype: A much more abundant neighbour one base away suggests this may be a read error. The chain combines TRBV5-1 with TRBJ1-2; 8 bases agree with TRBD1. The CDR3 has 15 residues. Germline V lookup: CDR1 SGHRS, CDR2 YFSETQ. CDR3: CASSLGATGANGHTF. DNA for the CDR3: TGCGCCAGCAGCTTGGGCGCGACAGGGGCGAATGGCCACACCTTC.

Concerning this clonotype itself: This clone may be a read error of a much larger clone one base away. The rearrangement links TRBV5-4 to TRBJ2-7; D is uncertain. In germline, CDR1 is SGHNT, CDR2 YYREEE (reference sequence). The CDR3 is 16 residues long. V was trimmed by 3 bases and J by 0 bases, leaving 16 bases between them. The DNA of the CDR3 is TGTGCCAGCAGCTGGGGTCTCCTGGACCACTCCTACGAGCAGTACGTC. Residues: CASSWGLLDHSYEQYV.

This clonotype was observed at least ten times. The V gene is TRBV5-1, the J gene TRBJ2-3, with TRBD2 identical over 7 bases. CDR1 is SGHRS, CDR2 YFSETQ, per germline. V dropped 0 bases and J dropped 1; count of bases not matched to a gene: 2. This CDR3 spans 15 amino acids. The CDR3 DNA follows: TGCGCCAGCAGCTTGGTGGGAGGGGGCACAGATACGCAGTATTTT. As protein: CASSLVGGGTDTQYF.

In its sample, this clonotype was seen many times. This sequence may be a read error, since a much larger clone differs from it by one base. V usage is TRBV3-1 and J usage is TRBJ2-3; D is ambiguous. The V end lost 4 bases, the J end lost 3 bases, and 5 bases lay between the germline ends. CDR3 length equals 12 residues. Germline V gene sequence: CDR1 LGHDT, CDR2 YNNKEL (reference sequence). The CDR3 DNA is TGTGCCAGCAGCCCCGAAACAGATACGCAGTATTTT. Translating gives CASSPETDTQYF.

There are a few counts of this clonotype. V is TRBV2 and J is TRBJ2-7; D gene unclear. The CDR3 is 12 amino acids. Germline lookup yields CDR1 SNHLY and CDR2 FYNNEI. The CDR3 region has the DNA TGTGCCGGCAGTGGAATGGGCTACGAGCAGTACGTC. Encoded protein: CAGSGMGYEQYV.

This clonotype has only one observation. The V gene is TRBV7-9, the J gene TRBJ1-2, with TRBD1 identical over 7 bases. The trim removed 5 bases at V and 13 bases at J, leaving 13 bases unmatched. Germline lookup yields CDR1 SEHNR and CDR2 FQNEAQ (reference sequence). CDR3 length: 13 residues. The CDR3 loop reads CASSPRGLGRGTF. The CDR3 DNA is TGTGCCAGCAGCCCCAGGGGGTTAGGGCGGGGCACCTTC.

To note about this clonotype: A read error may be the cause here, since a much bigger clone is one base away. The rearrangement links TRBV5-4 to TRBJ1-4, with D possibly being TRBD1 (6 bases). The germline gives CDR1 SGHNT, CDR2 YYREEE (reference sequence). V lost 7 bases and J lost 5, with 18 bases in between. The CDR3 sequence is 15 residues long. Here the CDR3 reads CASGPQQGQNEKLFF. Written as DNA, the CDR3 is TGTGCCAGCGGCCCTCAACAGGGCCAGAATGAAAAACTGTTTTTT.

This clonotype has at least ten counts. This chain connects TRBV20-1 to TRBJ2-3, with TRBD2 identical over 9 bases. The CDR3 runs 15 residues. Trimming removed 6 bases from V and 5 bases from J; junction bases left unmatched: 12. Looked up from germline, CDR1 is DFQATT and CDR2 is SNEGSKA (reference sequence). CDR3 in amino acids: CSASRREGAEDTQYF. The CDR3 DNA sequence: TGCAGTGCCTCGAGGCGGGAGGGTGCTGAAGATACGCAGTATTTT.

Only a few counts were recorded for this clonotype. The J gene is TRBJ2-5, the V gene TRBV2; 9 positions match TRBD1. V lost 2 bases to trimming and J lost 5 bases; unmatched junction nucleotides: 6. There are 15 residues in the CDR3. Germline-derived CDR1 and CDR2 are SNHLY and FYNNEI. The CDR3 DNA reads TGTGCCAGCAGTGAATCGTGGACAGGGGAGGAGACCCAGTACTTC. Translated, it gives CASSESWTGEETQYF.

On this clonotype itself: Since a much larger clone is just one base distant, this may be a read error. The V call is TRBV4-3, the J call TRBJ2-3; 7 bases align to TRBD2. This CDR3 has 13 amino acids. Germline V lookup: CDR1 LGHNA, CDR2 YSLEER. V shed 0 bases, J shed 11 bases, and the junction held 5 bases outside the gene matches. Written as DNA, the CDR3 is TGCGCCAGCAGCCAAGAAGCGGGGAATATGCAGTATTTT. It specifies CASSQEAGNMQYF.

Sample share makes this clonotype medium-sized. V is TRBV15 and J is TRBJ2-7, with a weak D call TRBD1 (5 bases). Germline V gene data show CDR1 as LNHNV and CDR2 as YYDKDF (reference sequence). The CDR3 runs 14 residues. V dropped 3 bases and J dropped 3 bases, with 12 bases sitting between them. The CDR3 DNA sequence: TGTGCCACCAGCAGGGCTACAGGAAACTACGAGCAGTACGTC. Amino acid sequence: CATSRATGNYEQYV.

This clonotype was detected only a few times. One junction end does not reproduce the germline sequence, and a read error may be involved. The chain joins TRBV2 to TRBJ2-5, with 7 bases identical to TRBD2. Germline loops: CDR1 SNHLY, CDR2 FYNNEI. The length of the CDR3 is 13 residues. CDR3 coding DNA: TGTGCCAGCTCCGCGGGACTAAAAGAGGCCCAGTACTTC. It is translated as CASSAGLKEAQYF.

This clonotype was observed many times. The chain joins TRBV20-1 to TRBJ2-7; D assignment may be TRBD1 or TRBD2 (5 bases each). V gave up 1 base and J gave up 6 bases, with 22 bases separating them. The germline CDR1 and CDR2 sequences are DFQATT and SNEGSKA (reference sequence). CDR3 size: 16 residues. Here the CDR3 reads CSARGGGGVGLSEQYF. CDR3 bases: TGCAGTGCTAGAGGAGGTGGGGGAGTCGGGTTATCCGAGCAGTACTTC.

The CDR3: CATSTRGVNTEAFF. The CDR3 DNA follows: TGTGCCACCAGCACCCGGGGAGTGAACACTGAAGCTTTCTTT. V and J are TRBV15 and TRBJ1-1; D not resolved. Deletions cut 4 bases from V and 0 bases from J, with 9 bases between. The CDR3 length is 14 residues. Germline V CDR1 and CDR2: LNHNV, YYDKDF (reference sequence).